This T cell receptor beta chain was captured in a study of cytomegalovirus exposure and HLA in healthy donors. Overall study context: Counted in an early data release were about 85 million unique TCRs from HLA-typed donors. General study findings and limits: Associated with HLA alleles at 0.05 false discovery rate in a later analysis were over 15,000 TCR beta sequences. The study recorded 150 to 200 TCR beta chains that were cytomegalovirus-associated. Segments of the TCR beta V type were, in most cases, productive about 90% or about 30% of the time in an earlier analysis.

Use of 60 Vbeta and 13 Jbeta primers characterized the PCR. Method: immunoSEQ multiplex PCR; TCRdb's copy keeps in-frame clones and lacks some. The sample lists about 180,000 clones; about four fifths were seen once. Trimming removed 0 bases at V and 1 base at J, with 9 bases between. Germline V gives CDR1 SNHLY, CDR2 FYNNEI. The CDR3 sequence is 15 residues long. Worth noting for this clone: Its specificity is not known.

Sequencing input: PBMCs. The TCR sequence derives from a middle-aged man in good health and CMV-seronegative. The chain is built from TRBV2 and TRBJ1-1, with a possible D match to TRBD1 (5 bases). As DNA, the CDR3 is TGTGCCAGCAGTGAAGCTGACAGAGAGAACACTGAAGCTTTCTTT. Encoded protein: CASSEADRENTEAFF. The full variable domain, in which reference TRBV2 and TRBJ1-1 provide the parts outside the CDR3, is EPEVTQTPSHQVTQMGQEVILRCVPISNHLYFYWYRQILGQKVEFLVSFYNNEISEKSEIFDDQFSVERPDGSNFTLKIRSTKLEDSAMYFCASSEADRENTEAFFGQGTRLTVV.